The clone carrying this TCR beta chain has only a few counts. Its antigen remains unknown. The sample belongs to a study of T-cell reconstitution after alpha-beta-depleted transplantation in children. Researchers prepared the TCRbeta library using unique molecular identifiers, the study reports. TCRdb reprocessed the PCR reads via MiXCR and lists one record per CDR3 protein. The sample has 500,000 to 750,000 distinct CDR3 sequences; 13% are singletons. Findings of the study overall: Expanded clones from the graft, numbering several hundred, reportedly supplied alpha-beta T cells about two months after transplant. The high TCRbeta diversity at day 60 in some patients came from surviving recipient T cells and thymic progenitors. T-cell counts and diversity at one year following transplant were attributed mainly to newly produced T cells.

The CDR3 is made up of 15 amino acids. Germline V CDR1 and CDR2: KGHSH, LQKENI. Trimming pared 8 bases from V and 5 bases from J, leaving 21 bases between. The sequence came from a male patient younger than 18 who had a stem cell transplant for acute myeloid leukemia, so the T cells may come from the graft donor. The chain employs TRBV18 and TRBJ1-1; D might be TRBD1 (5 bases). The material was PBMCs, mostly from graft donor cells, obtained 360 days after TCRalphabeta/CD19-depleted stem cell transplant. In DNA, the CDR3 is TGTGCCAGCGTTATCGGACAAAGCCCGGGGACTGAAGCTTTCTTT. Residues: CASVIGQSPGTEAFF.